This T cell receptor (beta chain) comes out of a study of T cell responses to AZD1222 COVID-19 vaccine. Study-wide results and limits: The study identified only 6 or 7 AZD1222 recipients as seropositive at baseline.

Assay used: immunoSEQ multiplex PCR; TCRdb lists only in-frame clones, some missing. The data show 85,000 to 120,000 clones, 90% seen once. This clone was seen a single time. Its matching antigen is unknown. Trimming cost V 4 bases and J 10 bases; bases outside gene matches: 11. Looked up from germline, CDR1 is SGHRS and CDR2 is YFSETQ. This CDR3 has 15 residues. The specimen comprised peripheral blood, sampled 28 days after the second AZD1222 dose. The chain recombines TRBV5-1 with TRBJ1-6, with TRBD1 identical over 7 bases. This clonotype was obtained from an adult who received the AZD1222 COVID-19 vaccine. CDR3 protein: CASSPYDRDESPLHF. As DNA, the CDR3 is TGCGCCAGCAGCCCCTACGACAGGGACGAATCACCCCTCCACTTT. Full variable domain (missing parts from reference TRBV5-1 and TRBJ1-6): KAGVTQTPRYLIKTRGQQVTLSCSPISGHRSVSWYQQTPGQGLQFLFEYFSETQRNKGNFPGRFSGRQFSNSRSEMNVSTLELGDSALYLCASSPYDRDESPLHFGNGTRLTVT.